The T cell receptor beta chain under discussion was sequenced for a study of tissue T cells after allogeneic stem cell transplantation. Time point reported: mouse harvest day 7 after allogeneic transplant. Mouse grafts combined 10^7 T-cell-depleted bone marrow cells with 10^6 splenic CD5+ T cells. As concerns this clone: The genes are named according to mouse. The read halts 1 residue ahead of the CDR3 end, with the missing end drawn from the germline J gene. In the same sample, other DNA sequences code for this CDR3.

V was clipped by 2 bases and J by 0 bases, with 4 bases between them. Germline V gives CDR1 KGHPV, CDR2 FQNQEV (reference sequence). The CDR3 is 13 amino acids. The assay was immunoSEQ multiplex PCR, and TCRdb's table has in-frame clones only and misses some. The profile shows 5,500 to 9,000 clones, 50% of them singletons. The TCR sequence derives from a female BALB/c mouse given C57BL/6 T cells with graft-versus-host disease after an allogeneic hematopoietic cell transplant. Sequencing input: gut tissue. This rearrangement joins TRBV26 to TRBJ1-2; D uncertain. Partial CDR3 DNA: TGTGCCAGCAGTCTGCAGCCAAACTCCGACTACACC. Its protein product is CASSLQPNSDYT. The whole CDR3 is CASSLQPNSDYTF.